The 13 T cell receptor beta chains below come from one sample, sequenced in a study of blood T cell repertoires in COVID-19. Libraries were prepared by immunoSEQ multiplex PCR; TCRdb keeps only in-frame clonotypes and omits some of them. This table has roughly 170,000 clones, less than 85% appearing once. Source material: PBMCs or T cells enriched from blood (not recorded which). These receptors originate from a woman between 50 and 59 years old who had recovered from COVID-19.

The V and J genes are TRBV23-1 and TRBJ2-5; 7 positions match TRBD1. TRBV23-1 has ORF status, its function being uncertain. V trimming: 6 bases; J trimming: 7 bases; junction bases outside the gene matches: 8. This CDR3 has 13 amino acids. The CDR3 DNA sequence: TGCGCCAGCAGCAGGGGGTACCTAGCGACCCAGTACTTC. Amino acids: CASSRGYLATQYF.

In DNA form, the CDR3 reads TGTGCCAGCAGTTACTCGTCAGGGTTGGGTAACACTGAAGCTTTCTTT. Translating gives CASSYSSGLGNTEAFF. The V gene is TRBV6-6, the J gene TRBJ1-1, with D possibly TRBD1 on 5 matching bases. V was clipped by 0 bases and J by 2 bases, with 13 bases between them. This CDR3 spans 16 amino acids. Germline V lookup: CDR1 MNHNY, CDR2 SVGAGI (reference sequence).

J is TRBJ1-2 and V is TRBV3-1 (or the pseudogene TRBV3-2); D perhaps matches TRBD1 (6 bases). In germline, CDR1 is LGHDT, CDR2 YNNKEL (reference sequence). V lost 4 bases and J lost 4, with 10 bases in between. This CDR3 has 13 amino acids. The chain's CDR3 is CASSRGQSYGYTF. The CDR3 DNA is TGTGCCAGCAGCCGCGGACAGAGCTATGGCTACACCTTC.

The gene calls are TRBV11-2 and TRBJ2-5; D may be TRBD1 (6 bases). This CDR3 spans 12 amino acids. The V and J ends lost 4 bases and 4 bases respectively, with 7 bases between them. Looked up from germline, CDR1 is SGHAT and CDR2 is FQNNGV. The CDR3, as DNA: TGTGCCAGCAGCTCACAGGGAGAGACCCAGTACTTC. The encoded protein is CASSSQGETQYF.

Ten or more counts support this clone. The V call is TRBV7-9, the J call TRBJ2-5; D unclear. The CDR3 consists of 12 residues. V lost 1 base, J lost 6 bases, and 6 bases lay in between. Germline V gives CDR1 SEHNR, CDR2 FQNEAQ (reference sequence). CDR3 nucleotide sequence: TGTGCCAGCAGCTTAGGGGCCCAGACCCAGTACTTC. The encoded protein is CASSLGAQTQYF.

Remarks on this clone: An end of the junction differs from the germline gene, which may be a read error. CDR3 loop: CAWNPQANSGYTF. The DNA for the CDR3 is TGTGCCTGGAACCCCCAAGCAAACTCTGGCTACACCTTC. This sequence joins TRBV30 and TRBJ1-2; D ambiguous. The CDR3 covers 13 residues. Germline V gives CDR1 GTSNPN, CDR2 SVGIG (reference sequence).

This rearrangement joins TRBV2 to TRBJ1-4; D gene ambiguous. The CDR3 length is 18 residues. Trimming removed 0 bases at V and 8 bases at J, with 22 bases between. In germline, CDR1 is SNHLY, CDR2 FYNNEI. Here the CDR3 DNA reads TGTGCCAGCAGTGAAGCGCGAGGGCCACAAGGACCGGCGGAAAAACTGTTTTTT. Translation gives CASSEARGPQGPAEKLFF.

This chain connects TRBV18 to TRBJ1-4; the D gene is possibly TRBD1 (6 bases). V lost 6 bases to trimming and J lost 1 base, with 9 bases between them. CDR1 and CDR2 from the germline V gene are KGHSH and LQKENI. The CDR3 runs 14 residues. This CDR3 is CASSLTGTNEKLFF. As DNA, the CDR3 is TGTGCCAGCTCTCTGACAGGAACTAATGAAAAACTGTTTTTT.

This sequence joins TRBV3-1 (or the pseudogene TRBV3-2) and TRBJ2-5, with D possibly being TRBD1 (6 bases). CDR1 and CDR2 from the germline V gene are LGHDT and YNNKEL (reference sequence). V lost 1 base, J lost 5 bases, and 8 bases lay in between. The CDR3 is 13 residues long. The CDR3 region has the DNA TGTGCCAGCAGCCAAGTGAGGGGGGAGACCCAGTACTTC. This codes for CASSQVRGETQYF.

This chain connects TRBV11-2 to TRBJ1-1; TRBD1 matches 8 bases. The CDR3 runs 15 residues. The V gene end was trimmed by 6 bases and the J gene end by 1 base; junction bases not matched to a gene: 7. Germline V CDR1 and CDR2: SGHAT, FQNNGV. CDR3 sequence (DNA): TGTGCCAGCAGTTTGACCGGGACAGGGAACACTGAAGCTTTCTTT. It specifies CASSLTGTGNTEAFF.

This chain joins TRBV6-4 and TRBJ2-2, with TRBD2 identical over 11 bases. The germline V gene has CDR1 MRHNA and CDR2 SNTAGT. After removal of 2 bases from V and 4 bases from J, the junction contained 0 bases not matched to a gene. The CDR3 is made up of 15 amino acids. CDR3 loop: CASSDTSGSTGELFF. The CDR3 DNA sequence: TGTGCCAGCAGTGACACTAGCGGGAGCACCGGGGAGCTGTTTTTT.

The chain recombines TRBV28 with TRBJ2-5, with a tentative D call TRBD1 (5 bases). Germline assignment: CDR1 MDHEN and CDR2 SYDVKM. The CDR3 has 14 residues. Trimming shortened V by 5 bases and J by 4 bases, and 14 bases separated the two germline ends. CDR3 in amino acids: CASSKDILRETQYF. The CDR3 nucleotides read TGTGCCAGCAGTAAGGACATCCTGAGAGAGACCCAGTACTTC.

V and J are TRBV4-1 and TRBJ1-2; 8 bases map to TRBD1. The CDR3 is 16 amino acids. Looked up from germline, CDR1 is MGHRA and CDR2 is YSYEKL. Trimming at V came to 1 base and at J to 5 bases, leaving 9 bases not matched to a gene. Written as DNA, the CDR3 is TGCGCCAGCAGCCAAGTTGGGGCAGGGGGCCAGTATGGCTACACCTTC. Its protein product is CASSQVGAGGQYGYTF.